This T cell receptor beta chain is from a study of cytomegalovirus exposure and HLA in healthy donors. The overall study: Roughly 180 million T cells yielded around 100 million unique TCR beta sequences, as an earlier analysis found. General study findings and limits: The authors later linked a missense DCLRE1C variant to TCR beta V- and J-gene trimming.

On this clone itself: Its specificity is not known.

PCR was performed using 60 Vbeta and 13 Jbeta primers. The assay was immunoSEQ multiplex PCR, and TCRdb's table has in-frame clones only and misses some. The repertoire holds 82,000 or so clones, with 9.5% to 13% as singletons. The sequence was collected from a man aged 55 to 69 in good health and CMV-seropositive. The sequenced material came from PBMCs.

As DNA, the CDR3 is TGTGCCAGCGGAGGGGGGGGGCCCTGGAGAGCTTTCTTT. It yields the protein CASGGGGPWRAFF. This chain links TRBV6-5 with TRBJ1-1; possibly TRBD1 for D (6 bases). Germline V gene data show CDR1 as MNHEY and CDR2 as SVGAGI. Trimming removed 8 bases at V and 10 bases at J, with 20 bases between. The CDR3 is 13 amino acids.